Listed here are 14 T cell receptor beta chains from one sample, sequenced in a study of T cells in Graves' hyperthyroidism and ophthalmopathy. Authors of the study amplified TCR beta CDR3 regions from RNA transcripts. An initial round of RT-PCR targeting the TCR CDR3 relied on the HTBI primer set. From the multiplex PCR reads, TCRdb called clonotypes with MiXCR, one entry per CDR3 protein. The profile shows more than 550,000 distinct CDR3 sequences, under 20% of them singletons. What was sequenced was blood. The source of these receptors is a woman aged 50 to 60 with Graves' hyperthyroidism that later progressed to Graves' ophthalmopathy.

This clonotype was detected ten times or more. This chain links TRBV7-9 with TRBJ1-2; 9 bases match TRBD1. The CDR3 runs to 16 residues. CDR1 and CDR2 (germline): SEHNR, FQNEAQ (reference sequence). V lost 5 bases, J lost 6 bases, and 13 bases stayed unmatched. For the CDR3, the DNA is TGTGCCAGCAGCCTAAGTCCCGGGACAGGGAGTCATGGCTACACCTTC. Translating it yields CASSLSPGTGSHGYTF.

In this sample, this clonotype turned up many times. The gene calls are TRBV11-2 and TRBJ2-7; D is ambiguous. Germline CDR1 reads SGHAT; CDR2 reads FQNNGV. The ends were cut back, 5 bases at V and 0 bases at J, with 8 bases in the middle. This CDR3 has 13 amino acids. The CDR3 reads CASSTHASYEQYF. In DNA form, the CDR3 reads TGTGCCAGCAGCACCCACGCCTCCTACGAGCAGTACTTC.

As concerns this clonotype: An end of the junction does not agree with germline; a read error may underlie this. The gene calls are TRBV7-2 and TRBJ1-1; D is possibly TRBD1 (6 bases). The CDR3 covers 16 residues. Germline V gene lookup returns CDR1 SGHTA and CDR2 FQGNSA. CDR3 DNA: TGTGCCAGCAGCTTAATTGGACAGAGCCGGAACACTGGAGCTTTCTTT. Its protein is CASSLIGQSRNTGAFF.

The sample holds a few counts of this clonotype. The rearrangement uses TRBV6-6 and TRBJ1-6, with D perhaps TRBD1 (5 bases). This CDR3 has 15 amino acids. Per the germline V gene, CDR1 is MNHNY and CDR2 is SVGAGI (reference sequence). V lost 0 bases and J lost 10, with 13 bases in between. The CDR3 is CASSYSGQYESPLHF. The CDR3 DNA is TGTGCCAGCAGTTACTCGGGGCAGTACGAATCACCCCTCCACTTT.

The sample holds a few counts of this clonotype. This chain joins TRBV6-1 and TRBJ1-2, with D possibly being TRBD1 (6 bases). V gave up 3 bases and J gave up 4 bases, with 12 bases separating them. The CDR3 loop spans 14 amino acids. The germline V gene encodes CDR1 MNHNS and CDR2 SASEGT. In nucleotides, the CDR3 is TGTGCCAGCAGTGAGTCGGGGGGGCCCTATGGCTACACCTTC. It encodes CASSESGGPYGYTF.

This clonotype was observed many times. V gene TRBV3-1 combines with J gene TRBJ1-2; no definite D call. Germline-derived CDR1 and CDR2 are LGHDT and YNNKEL (reference sequence). The V end lost 5 bases, the J end lost 4 bases, and 11 bases lay between the germline ends. This CDR3 spans 13 amino acids. The CDR3 reads CASSSERVYGYTF. The CDR3 nucleotides read TGTGCCAGCAGCTCGGAACGGGTCTATGGCTACACCTTC.

This clonotype was detected ten times or more. This sequence joins TRBV5-1 and TRBJ1-1; no reliable D call. From germline, CDR1 is SGHRS and CDR2 YFSETQ. Trimming shortened V by 6 bases and J by 0 bases, and 6 bases separated the two germline ends. The CDR3 extends over 12 amino acids. CDR3 nucleotides: TGCGCCAGCAAGGAAATGAACACTGAAGCTTTCTTT. This codes for CASKEMNTEAFF.

The sample holds many counts of this clonotype. V gene TRBV5-1 combines with J gene TRBJ2-1; no clear D gene. Trimming pared 4 bases from V and 8 bases from J, leaving 10 bases between. The CDR3 covers 12 residues. From germline, CDR1 is SGHRS and CDR2 YFSETQ. Here the CDR3 reads CASSPVNYEQFF. For the CDR3, the DNA is TGCGCCAGCAGCCCAGTAAATTATGAGCAGTTCTTC.

This clonotype was detected many times. The chain joins TRBV20-1 to TRBJ1-3; 7 bases match TRBD1. CDR1 DFQATT and CDR2 SNEGSKA come from the germline V gene (reference sequence). The CDR3 spans 13 residues. The V segment lost 6 bases and the J segment 0 bases; nucleotides outside the gene matches: 2. The CDR3 bases are TGCAGTGCCACAGGGGCCTCTGGAAACACCATATATTTT. Its protein product is CSATGASGNTIYF.

Only a few counts were recorded for this clonotype. This may stem from a read error, because a much larger clone lies one nucleotide away. The rearrangement joins TRBV6-1 to TRBJ1-1; D not resolved. Germline CDR1 and CDR2: MNHNS and SASEGT. There are 14 residues in the CDR3. The V gene lost 4 bases and the J gene lost 1 base, with 10 bases spanning the gap. CDR3 coding DNA: TGTGCCAGCAGTGTTACGGTGGGGAACACTGAAGCTTTCTTT. It translates to CASSVTVGNTEAFF.

The chain carries TRBV27 and TRBJ1-3; D ambiguous. The germline V and J ends were trimmed by 6 bases and 4 bases, with 10 bases remaining between them. Per germline, CDR1 MNHEY and CDR2 SMNVEV (reference sequence). The CDR3 totals 13 residues. CDR3 DNA sequence: TGTGCCAGCAGCACACGAGTCGGAAACACCATATATTTT. Translating gives CASSTRVGNTIYF.

The CDR3 DNA reads as TGTGCCAGCAGTGGGCCCGGACAGACGGCTAACTATGGCTACACCTTC. Translating it yields CASSGPGQTANYGYTF. The chain uses TRBV6-1 and TRBJ1-2; D is perhaps TRBD1 (6 bases). The V gene lost 4 bases and the J gene lost 0 bases, with 15 bases spanning the gap. The CDR3 has 16 amino acids. Germline V gives CDR1 MNHNS, CDR2 SASEGT.

This clonotype occurred many times. This rearrangement joins TRBV7-3 to TRBJ2-1, with D perhaps assigned TRBD1 or TRBD2 (5 bases each). This CDR3 has 18 residues. Trimming pared 5 bases from V and 4 bases from J, leaving 24 bases between. Germline assignment: CDR1 SGHTA and CDR2 FQGTGA. The CDR3 bases are TGTGCCAGCAGCGTTACAGGAGTAGGGCTAGCTGGGTACAATGAGCAGTTCTTC. This translates into CASSVTGVGLAGYNEQFF.

This clonotype was seen at least ten times. The chain combines TRBV3-1 with TRBJ2-3; D is undetermined. The CDR3 extends over 15 amino acids. With 0 bases removed from V and 2 bases from J, the gap between germline ends came to 9 bases. From germline, CDR1 is LGHDT and CDR2 YNNKEL (reference sequence). The CDR3 here is CASSQENRFTDTQYF. DNA of the CDR3: TGTGCCAGCAGCCAAGAGAACAGATTCACAGATACGCAGTATTTT.